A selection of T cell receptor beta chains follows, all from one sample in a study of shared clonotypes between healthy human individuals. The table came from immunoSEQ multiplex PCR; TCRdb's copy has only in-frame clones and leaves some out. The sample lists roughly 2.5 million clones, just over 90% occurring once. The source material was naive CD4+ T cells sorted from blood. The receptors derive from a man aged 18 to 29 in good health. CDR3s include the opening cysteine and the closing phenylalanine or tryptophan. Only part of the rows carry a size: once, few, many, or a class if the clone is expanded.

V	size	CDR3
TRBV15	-	CATSSDTGLAIGEQYF
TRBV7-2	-	CASSLMPGLNTGELFF
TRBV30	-	CACAGQGGSPLHF
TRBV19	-	CASSTPGLTGANVLTF
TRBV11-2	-	CASSLGGRAGHEQYF
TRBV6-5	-	CASTPGGLVYEQYF
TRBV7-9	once	CASVRLRDRGYEQYF
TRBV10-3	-	CAISPRDSNTGELFF
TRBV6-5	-	CAAGSSYNEQFF
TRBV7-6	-	CASSLQQGGNTEAFF
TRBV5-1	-	CASREQGFAFF
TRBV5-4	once	CASSLGSGNEKLFF
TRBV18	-	CASSPLSGVEETQYF
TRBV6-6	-	CASSLQEGGTEAFF
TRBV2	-	CASNEVSIDSPLHF
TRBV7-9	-	CASSDRVYNEQFF
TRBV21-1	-	CASSKLQGTYEQYF
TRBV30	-	CAWTTGKENSPLHF
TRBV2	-	CASRRRRDAYEQYF
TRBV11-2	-	CASTQGTSTHEQFF
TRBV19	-	CASSPTGTYEQYF
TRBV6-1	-	CASSESGTGISAGSREQYF
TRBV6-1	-	CLSRGSTDTQYF
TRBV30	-	CAWRMRNEQYF
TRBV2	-	CASSDGTQPQHF
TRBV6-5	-	CASSRYLDSSYEQYF
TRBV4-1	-	CASSHGGYINYGYTF
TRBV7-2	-	CASSLYLPGRDEQYF
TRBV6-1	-	CATDPGWGETGELFF
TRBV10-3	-	CATGRGSQETQYF